Below are 10 T cell receptor beta chains sequenced from a single sample in a study of early T cells in non-severe SARS-CoV-2 infection. TCRdb re-called the 5' RACE reads with MiXCR, one entry per CDR3 protein. The table has just under 65,000 distinct CDR3 sequences, around 14% seen once; the top ten hold roughly 4.2%. Sequencing input: whole blood. The receptors originated from an adult who was a healthcare worker with PCR-confirmed SARS-CoV-2 infection or an uninfected control (not recorded which).

This clonotype showed up just a few times. V usage is TRBV11-2 and J usage is TRBJ2-7, with D tentatively TRBD1 (6 bases). Germline values: CDR1 SGHAT, CDR2 FQNNGV. Trimming pared 5 bases from V and 5 bases from J, leaving 19 bases between. The CDR3 contains 15 residues. This CDR3 is CASSTYHRAKDEQYF. The CDR3 DNA reads as TGTGCCAGCAGCACCTATCACAGGGCTAAAGACGAGCAGTACTTC. Filled out from reference TRBV11-2 and TRBJ2-7, the complete variable domain reads EAGVAQSPRYKIIEKRQSVAFWCNPISGHATLYWYQQILGQGPKLLIQFQNNGVVDDSQLPKDRFSAERLKGVDSTLKIQPAKLEDSAVYLCASSTYHRAKDEQYFGPGTRLTVT.

This clonotype was detected only a few times. CDR3 sequence (DNA): TGCGCCAGCAGCCACCTGACTAGCGGGAGAAATACGCAGTATTTT. This sequence encodes CASSHLTSGRNTQYF. The V and J genes are TRBV4-1 and TRBJ2-3, with 12 bases fitting TRBD2. The CDR3 sequence is 15 residues long. V was pared by 3 bases and J by 7 bases, with 5 bases of the junction left unmatched. Germline V lookup: CDR1 MGHRA, CDR2 YSYEKL.

The V call is TRBV19, the J call TRBJ1-1; D ambiguous. The ends were cut back, 9 bases at V and 0 bases at J, with 11 bases in the middle. Per the germline V gene, CDR1 is LNHDA and CDR2 is SQIVND (reference sequence). There are 13 residues in the CDR3. CDR3 coding DNA: TGTGCCAGCACTGGAGAGATGAACACTGAAGCTTTCTTT. It specifies CASTGEMNTEAFF. The full variable domain, its missing parts supplied by reference TRBV19 and TRBJ1-1, is DGGITQSPKYLFRKEGQNVTLSCEQNLNHDAMYWYRQDPGQGLRLIYYSQIVNDFQKGDIAEGYSVSREKKESFPLTVTSAQKNPTAFYLCASTGEMNTEAFFGQGTRLTVV.

This clonotype was detected ten times or more. The chain recombines TRBV19 with TRBJ2-2; D is possibly TRBD1 (6 bases). From germline, CDR1 is LNHDA and CDR2 SQIVND (reference sequence). Trimming took 10 bases from V and 5 from J, leaving 17 bases between them. The CDR3 covers 14 residues. The CDR3, as DNA: TGTGCCATCAACACTCCGGGGACAACCGGGGAGCTGTTTTTT. Its translation is CAINTPGTTGELFF.

This clonotype has ten or more counts. J is TRBJ1-1 and V is TRBV5-1, with D unresolved. Between the trimmed V and J ends, which lost 2 bases and 1 base, there was a span of 12 bases. Germline CDR1 and CDR2: SGHRS and YFSETQ. The CDR3 contains 15 residues. Written as DNA, the CDR3 is TGCGCCAGCAGCTTTGGATTTGGATCGAACACTGAAGCTTTCTTT. It encodes CASSFGFGSNTEAFF.

Comments on this clonotype: This may be a read error: a much more frequent sequence differs by one nucleotide. The chain couples TRBV5-6 to TRBJ1-1; D is unclear. The CDR3 length is 12 residues. Trimming shortened V by 4 bases and J by 7 bases, and 11 bases separated the two germline ends. Looked up from germline, CDR1 is SGHDT and CDR2 is YYEEEE. The CDR3 DNA follows: TGTGCCAGCAGCGCGGAGGGCCATGAAGCTTTCTTT. It translates to CASSAEGHEAFF. Full variable domain (missing parts from reference TRBV5-6 and TRBJ1-1): DAGVTQSPTHLIKTRGQQVTLRCSPKSGHDTVSWYQQALGQGPQFIFQYYEEEERQRGNFPDRFSGHQFPNYSSELNVNALLLGDSALYLCASSAEGHEAFFGQGTRLTVV.

This chain joins TRBV29-1 and TRBJ2-7; tentative D call: TRBD1 (6 bases). V was trimmed by 6 bases and J by 1 base, leaving 10 bases between them. CDR1 and CDR2 from the germline V gene are SQVTM and ANQGSEA. The CDR3 runs to 12 residues. The CDR3 reads CSVYQGSYEQYF. The CDR3 DNA reads TGCAGCGTATACCAGGGGTCCTACGAGCAGTACTTC.

V gene TRBV20-1 combines with J gene TRBJ2-5, with D possibly being TRBD2 (6 bases). Per germline, CDR1 DFQATT and CDR2 SNEGSKA (reference sequence). The CDR3 is 13 amino acids. Trimming pared 5 bases from V and 2 bases from J, leaving 12 bases between. CDR3 sequence (DNA): TGCAGTGCTTCCCTAGCGATGCAAGAGACCCAGTACTTC. Translation gives CSASLAMQETQYF.

Ten or more counts support this clonotype. The V gene is TRBV5-1, the J gene TRBJ2-7, with D unresolved. There are 13 residues in the CDR3. CDR1 and CDR2 from the germline V gene are SGHRS and YFSETQ. V was cut by 1 base and J by 1 base, with 6 bases left in between. Here the CDR3 reads CASSLFQSYEQYF. The CDR3 coding sequence is TGCGCCAGCAGCTTGTTTCAGTCCTACGAGCAGTACTTC. The variable domain in full, completed from reference TRBV5-1 and TRBJ2-7, reads KAGVTQTPRYLIKTRGQQVTLSCSPISGHRSVSWYQQTPGQGLQFLFEYFSETQRNKGNFPGRFSGRQFSNSRSEMNVSTLELGDSALYLCASSLFQSYEQYFGPGTRLTVT.

This clonotype was seen many times. The CDR3, as DNA: TGCGCCAGCAGCAAAAGACAGGGCGGAGGTGGAAACACTGAAGCTTTCTTT. As protein: CASSKRQGGGGNTEAFF. This sequence joins TRBV5-1 and TRBJ1-1; 7 nucleotides agree with TRBD1. The CDR3 spans 17 residues. The V and J ends lost 4 bases and 2 bases, in that order; junction bases with no gene match: 14. Looked up from germline, CDR1 is SGHRS and CDR2 is YFSETQ.